The 15 T cell receptor beta chains below were found in one sample sequenced in a study of blood T cell repertoires in COVID-19. Clones were sequenced by immunoSEQ multiplex PCR, and TCRdb holds only the in-frame ones, with some missing. The sample has over 100,000 clones; about 89% are singletons. Sequencing was carried out using peripheral blood. Receptors were obtained from a man in his forties or fifties with acute or convalescent COVID-19.

This clone turned up a few times. The rearrangement joins TRBV12-3 or TRBV12-4 to TRBJ2-2, with D perhaps TRBD2 (5 bases). Between the trimmed V and J ends, which lost 3 bases and 6 bases, there was a span of 5 bases. The CDR3 extends over 12 amino acids. DNA of the CDR3: TGTGCCAGCAGTTTGGAGGCCGGGGAGCTGTTTTTT. It translates to CASSLEAGELFF.

The chain recombines TRBV24-1 with TRBJ2-1; TRBD2 matches 12 bases. Looked up from germline, CDR1 is KGHDR and CDR2 is SFDVKD. The CDR3 is 20 residues long. J gave up 0 bases and V 2 bases, and 10 bases lay outside the gene matches. As DNA, the CDR3 is TGTGCCACCAGTGATTCAAAGGGACTAGCGGGCCCGGACTCCTACAATGAGCAGTTCTTC. This translates into CATSDSKGLAGPDSYNEQFF.

The rearrangement joins TRBV3-1 (or the pseudogene TRBV3-2) to TRBJ2-3; D is possibly TRBD2 (5 bases). The CDR3 runs 15 residues. Germline V gene lookup returns CDR1 LGHDT and CDR2 YNNKEL (reference sequence). V dropped 4 bases and J dropped 1 base, with 12 bases sitting between them. In DNA form, the CDR3 reads TGTGCCAGCAGCCCTTCTAGCTGGGGCACAGATACGCAGTATTTT. Translated, it gives CASSPSSWGTDTQYF.

The J gene is TRBJ1-1, the V gene TRBV27; 8 nucleotides line up with TRBD1. J gave up 6 bases and V 5 bases, and 11 bases lay outside the gene matches. The CDR3 has 15 amino acids. The germline V gene has CDR1 MNHEY and CDR2 SMNVEV (reference sequence). CDR3 nucleotide sequence: TGTGCCAGCAGTAAAAAGGACAGGGTGGGTTCTGAAGCTTTCTTT. Amino acids: CASSKKDRVGSEAFF.

The J gene is TRBJ1-2, the V gene TRBV3-1 (or the pseudogene TRBV3-2); no clear D. The V gene lost 3 bases and the J gene lost 0 bases, with 5 bases spanning the gap. Germline V gene lookup returns CDR1 LGHDT and CDR2 YNNKEL (reference sequence). The CDR3 loop spans 13 amino acids. The CDR3 DNA reads TGTGCCAGCAGCCATTTAACTAACTATGGCTACACCTTC. The encoded protein is CASSHLTNYGYTF.

For this clone: The same CDR3 arises from other DNA sequences in this sample as well. The genes are TRBV5-1 and TRBJ2-5, with TRBD1 matching over 8 bases. This CDR3 spans 14 amino acids. The junction had 3 bases not matched to a gene; V was cut back by 4 bases and J by 1 base. CDR1 and CDR2 (germline): SGHRS, YFSETQ. The CDR3 DNA reads TGCGCCAGCAGCAAAGACAGGGGCCAAGAGACCCAGTACTTC. Translated, it gives CASSKDRGQETQYF.

Here the CDR3 reads CASRSGGGEKLFF. CDR3 in DNA: TGCGCCAGCAGATCGGGGGGAGGAGAAAAACTGTTTTTT. This chain uses TRBV5-1 with TRBJ1-4; maybe TRBD1 (5 bases). CDR3 length: 13 amino acids. Trimming shortened V by 5 bases and J by 8 bases, and 13 bases separated the two germline ends. Germline CDR1 reads SGHRS; CDR2 reads YFSETQ.

This sequence joins TRBV6-5 and TRBJ1-6; perhaps TRBD1 as D (6 bases). The CDR3 consists of 13 residues. In germline, CDR1 is MNHEY, CDR2 SVGAGI. With 0 bases removed from V and 11 bases from J, the gap between germline ends came to 8 bases. The DNA for the CDR3 is TGTGCCAGCAGTTACTCGACAGGAACACCCCTCCACTTT. Encoded protein: CASSYSTGTPLHF.

The V and J genes are TRBV20-1 and TRBJ2-3; D perhaps matches TRBD2 (6 bases). V was trimmed by 6 bases and J by 6 bases, leaving 10 bases between them. The CDR3 runs to 11 residues. Germline CDR1 DFQATT, CDR2 SNEGSKA (reference sequence). In DNA, the CDR3 is TGCAGTGCCACTCTAGCGGATACGCAGTATTTT. Translation gives CSATLADTQYF.

The count of this clone is one. V is TRBV10-1 and J is TRBJ2-7, with 7 nucleotides matching TRBD1. Losses at the gene ends were 7 bases for V and 2 bases for J; bases not matched to a gene: 11. Looked up from germline, CDR1 is WNHNN and CDR2 is SYGVQD (reference sequence). The CDR3 is made up of 15 amino acids. The chain's CDR3 is CASIPEDRPTYEQYF. The DNA of the CDR3 is TGCGCCAGCATCCCCGAGGACAGGCCTACCTACGAGCAGTACTTC.

This chain connects TRBV19 to TRBJ1-4; 12 bases align to TRBD1. The CDR3 runs 15 residues. With V trimmed by 3 bases and J by 8 bases, 4 bases remained unmatched. The germline CDR1 and CDR2 sequences are LNHDA and SQIVND (reference sequence). CDR3 DNA: TGTGCCAGTAGTATGGGACAGGGGGCAAGAGAAAAACTGTTTTTT. Translating gives CASSMGQGAREKLFF.

The chain joins TRBV11-3 to TRBJ2-3, with D possibly matching TRBD1 (6 bases). The germline V gene encodes CDR1 SGHNT and CDR2 YENEEA. Between the trimmed V and J ends, which lost 5 bases and 5 bases, there was a span of 11 bases. This CDR3 spans 13 amino acids. The CDR3 loop reads CASSPRGGDTQYF. The CDR3 coding sequence is TGTGCCAGCAGCCCGCGAGGGGGAGATACGCAGTATTTT.

CDR3 nucleotide sequence: TGTGCCAGCAGCTCCGGGACTAGCGGGACCAATGAGCAGTTCTTC. This encodes CASSSGTSGTNEQFF. The chain carries TRBV2 and TRBJ2-1; 13 positions agree with TRBD2. CDR3 size: 15 residues. The germline V gene encodes CDR1 SNHLY and CDR2 FYNNEI. V was clipped by 6 bases and J by 6 bases; unmatched bases: 5.

The rearrangement links TRBV5-1 to TRBJ2-1; 13 nucleotides line up with TRBD2. This CDR3 has 14 residues. V trimming: 4 bases; J trimming: 15 bases; junction bases outside the gene matches: 10. CDR1 SGHRS and CDR2 YFSETQ come from the germline V gene. Written as DNA, the CDR3 is TGCGCCAGCAGCCCAGGAACTAGCGGGAGGGCCTGGTTCTTC. This codes for CASSPGTSGRAWFF.

This rearrangement joins TRBV12-5 to TRBJ2-7, with 12 nucleotides matching TRBD2. The trim removed 6 bases at V and 3 bases at J, leaving 9 bases unmatched. CDR1 and CDR2 from the germline V gene are LGHNT and FRNRAP. This CDR3 contains 16 residues. CDR3 region: CASGPSGLAGHYEQYF. CDR3 in DNA: TGTGCTAGTGGCCCCTCCGGACTAGCGGGACACTACGAGCAGTACTTC. The full variable domain, in which reference TRBV12-5 and TRBJ2-7 provide the parts outside the CDR3, is DARVTQTPRHKVTEMGQEVTMRCQPILGHNTVFWYRQTMMQGLELLAYFRNRAPLDDSGMPKDRFSAEMPDATLATLKIQPSEPRDSAVYFCASGPSGLAGHYEQYFGPGTRLTVT.